A selection of T cell receptor beta chains follows, all from one sample in a study of regulatory T cells in long-lasting Graves disease. MiXCR, run by TCRdb on the multiplex PCR reads, gives a single entry per CDR3 protein. The sample has 300,000 to 500,000 distinct CDR3 sequences, less than 25% seen once. The source material was peripheral blood mononuclear cells (PBMCs), sampled when the disease was refractory, from a patient treated with antithyroid drugs. Receptors originate from a female donor with Graves disease. Each CDR3 is given with its conserved first and last residue.

J gene	V gene	CDR3 protein
TRBJ1-1	TRBV7-8	CASSLRINTEAFF
TRBJ2-7	TRBV7-8	CASSLRRTSPSGEQYF
TRBJ2-5	TRBV7-9	CASSFRGSGETQYF
TRBJ1-1	TRBV3-1	CASRATDNTEAFF
TRBJ1-6	TRBV10-3	CAISDAARDSPLHF
TRBJ1-1	TRBV27	CASSLFGPGANTEAFF
TRBJ1-6	TRBV7-2	CASSSGQGNSPLHF
TRBJ1-1	TRBV18	CASSPGQDGTEAFF
TRBJ1-2	TRBV11-2	CASSSPGGERYGYTF
TRBJ2-7	TRBV28	CASREQGPYEQYF
TRBJ2-5	TRBV5-1	CASSLGLNWETQYF
TRBJ1-3	TRBV6-1	CASRTNSGNTIYF
TRBJ2-5	TRBV2	CASSDPSGETQYF
TRBJ2-7	TRBV2	CASDPGTESYEQYF
TRBJ2-7	TRBV11-2	CASSLGGPDYEQYF
TRBJ2-2	TRBV27	CASSLEPPSSMLIFAGELFF
TRBJ2-7	TRBV6-1	CASSRPESGRADEQYF
TRBJ2-7	TRBV20-1	CSARRLAGSSYEQYF
TRBJ2-3	TRBV29-1	CSVTGLAGGLEFTDTQYF
TRBJ2-7	TRBV27	CASSLKGLAAYEQYF
TRBJ2-2	TRBV6-1	CASSSGSTGELFF
TRBJ1-1	TRBV6-1	CASRDVQAFF
TRBJ2-2	TRBV27	CASSPRTSGTGELFF
TRBJ2-5	TRBV7-2	CASSSPSGTGGRETQYF
TRBJ2-7	TRBV13	CASSPLLAGVNYEQYF
TRBJ2-7	TRBV6-2/TRBV6-3	CASRAGVYEQYF
TRBJ2-4	TRBV7-8	CASSPTGGTAKNIQYF
TRBJ1-5	TRBV28	CASRLDRAVNQPQHF
TRBJ2-7	TRBV6-2/TRBV6-3	CASSYSGGAEYEQYF
TRBJ2-3	TRBV7-9	CASTGSGPKSTDTQYF
TRBJ1-5	TRBV6-5	CASSYRVSFNQPQHF
TRBJ1-2	TRBV6-5	CASSYSYGSTSGYTF
TRBJ2-2	TRBV4-3	CASSQDWPSGSGTGELFF
TRBJ1-2	TRBV27	CASSFVGRVGLQGHNYGYTF
TRBJ2-5	TRBV7-9	CASSYGTGGRETQYF
TRBJ1-2	TRBV7-9	CASSSTPRQTAGGYTF
TRBJ1-1	TRBV28	CASSPAGSDSEAFF
TRBJ1-1	TRBV18	CASKRQENTEAFF
TRBJ2-7	TRBV19	CASTDRDGPYEQYF
TRBJ1-2	TRBV6-1	CASSIPAPRTAPTVGYGYTF
TRBJ1-4	TRBV27	CASSFWATGEKLFF
TRBJ1-2	TRBV20-1	CSARDSQNYGYTF
TRBJ2-2	TRBV6-1	CASSEKGTGGIVNTGELFF
TRBJ2-2	TRBV20-1	CSASRLAVNTGELFF
TRBJ2-7	TRBV19	CASSWGNDYEQYF
TRBJ1-3	TRBV7-8	CASSLSKRTGTFLGATIYF
TRBJ2-5	TRBV7-2	CASRVDRGKETQYF
TRBJ1-1	TRBV30	CAWDKDTEAFF
TRBJ2-1	TRBV6-1	CASSLASSSYNEQFF